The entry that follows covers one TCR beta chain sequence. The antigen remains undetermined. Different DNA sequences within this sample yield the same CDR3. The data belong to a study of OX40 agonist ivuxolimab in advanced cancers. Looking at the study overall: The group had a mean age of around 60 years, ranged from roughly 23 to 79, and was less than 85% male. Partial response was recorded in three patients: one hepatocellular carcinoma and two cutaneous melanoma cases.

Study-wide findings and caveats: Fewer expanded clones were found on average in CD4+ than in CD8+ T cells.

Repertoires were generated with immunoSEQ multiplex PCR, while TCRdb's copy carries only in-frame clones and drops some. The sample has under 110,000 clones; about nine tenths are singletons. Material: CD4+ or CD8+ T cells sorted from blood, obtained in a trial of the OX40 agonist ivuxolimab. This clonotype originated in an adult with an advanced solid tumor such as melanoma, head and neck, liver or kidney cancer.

CDR3 sequence (DNA): TGTGCCAGCAGCTTGGTGGTTGGTCAGCCCCAGCATTTT. Translating it yields CASSLVVGQPQHF. The V and J genes are TRBV7-2 and TRBJ1-5; D gene uncertain. This CDR3 comprises 13 residues. Germline CDR1 and CDR2: SGHTA and FQGNSA. Trimming stripped 3 bases from V and 6 bases from J, with 9 bases between.